This entry concerns a single TCR beta chain. The CDR3 spans 15 residues. Germline loops: CDR1 ENHRY, CDR2 SYGVKD. Trimming stripped 6 bases from V and 1 base from J, with 13 bases between. These data are taken from a study of T cells after yellow fever vaccination. Overall study context: In the case of low-cell-number fractions, SMART-Seq v4 Ultra Low Input was used for preparation.

5'RACE template switching generated TCR cDNA, adding a universal primer site and UMIs. TCRdb reprocessed the 5' RACE reads with MiXCR, giving one entry per CDR3 protein. The sample lists some 390,000 distinct CDR3 sequences; around 20% were seen once. This clonotype was sampled from a young man who received the YFV17D yellow fever vaccine. The sequencing used PBMCs, collected before the yellow fever booster vaccination. The chain is built from TRBV10-3 and TRBJ2-1; D might be TRBD1 (5 bases). Written as DNA, the CDR3 is TGTGCCATCAGCTACAATAGGGGATCCTACAATGAGCAGTTCTTC. It is translated as CAISYNRGSYNEQFF.